A single T cell receptor beta chain is shown here with its context. These data originate in a study of glioma-infiltrating T cells after dendritic cell vaccination. Primers: 60 V beta forward and 13 J beta reverse. Clones were read by immunoSEQ multiplex PCR, and TCRdb kept only the in-frame ones, dropping some. The sample lists tens of thousands of clones; about 90% were seen once. The source is a human donor with glioblastoma. The input for sequencing was blood, taken before dendritic cell vaccination.

The CDR3 DNA is TGTGCCAGTAGTATCAACGCGGGACTAGCCAAAAACATTCAGTACTTC. Amino acid sequence: CASSINAGLAKNIQYF. The V gene is TRBV19, the J gene TRBJ2-4; D is possibly TRBD2 (6 bases). The CDR3 spans 16 residues. CDR1 is LNHDA, CDR2 SQIVND, per germline (reference sequence). Trimming removed 3 bases from V and 0 bases from J, with 12 bases in between.